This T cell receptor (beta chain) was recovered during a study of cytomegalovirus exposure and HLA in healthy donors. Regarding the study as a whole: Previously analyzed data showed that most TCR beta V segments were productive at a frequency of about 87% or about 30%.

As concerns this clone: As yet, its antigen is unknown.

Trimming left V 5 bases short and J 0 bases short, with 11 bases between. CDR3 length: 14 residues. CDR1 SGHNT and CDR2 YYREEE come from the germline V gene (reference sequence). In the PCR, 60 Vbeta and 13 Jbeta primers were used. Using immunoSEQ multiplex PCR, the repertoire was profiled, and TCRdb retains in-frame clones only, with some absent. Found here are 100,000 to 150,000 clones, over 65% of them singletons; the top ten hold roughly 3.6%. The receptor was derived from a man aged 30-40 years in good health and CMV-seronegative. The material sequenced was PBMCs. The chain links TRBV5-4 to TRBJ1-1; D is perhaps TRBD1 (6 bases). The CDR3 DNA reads TGTGCCAGCAGAGAAGGGGGTATGAACACTGAAGCTTTCTTT. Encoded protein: CASREGGMNTEAFF.